A single sample is the source of the 5 T cell receptor beta chains below, sequenced in a study of tumor and adjacent non-tumor tissue in lung cancer. This sample's RNA came from whole unsorted tissue. TCRbeta libraries were built with three rounds of nested PCR, modified from ARM-PCR. TCRdb ran MiXCR on the multiplex PCR reads and lists one entry per CDR3 protein. The sample has around 71,000 distinct CDR3 sequences, roughly two thirds seen once; the top ten hold around 9.6%. The specimen sequenced was lung tumor tissue. The source is a woman aged 40 to 50 with non-small cell lung cancer.

Worth noting for this clonotype: This may arise from a read error, as a much more abundant clone is one base away. CDR3 region: CANSLRTGSSYEQYF. The CDR3 nucleotides read TGTGCCAACAGTCTGAGGACGGGTAGCTCCTACGAGCAGTACTTC. The chain couples TRBV28 to TRBJ2-7; D gene unclear. Germline V gives CDR1 MDHEN, CDR2 SYDVKM. CDR3 length: 15 amino acids.

To note about this clonotype: The junction differs from germline at one of its ends, possibly a read error. The chain uses TRBV24-1 and TRBJ2-1, with 8 bases fitting TRBD1. The CDR3 runs to 13 residues. CDR1 and CDR2 from the germline V gene are KGHDR and SFDVKD. CDR3 nucleotide sequence: TGTGTCACCCAGACAGGGGCGAACGATGAGCAGTTTTTC. It encodes CVTQTGANDEQFF.

As for this clonotype: The junction departs from germline at one end; a sequencing error may be responsible. The rearrangement links TRBV29-1 to TRBJ2-3, with no clear D. The germline V gene has CDR1 SQVTM and CDR2 ANQGSEA. CDR3 length: 13 residues. CDR3 in amino acids: CTTSVGCTDTQYF. The CDR3 DNA reads as TGCACCACCTCGGTGGGATGCACCGATACGCAGTATTTT.

The chain links TRBV20-1 to TRBJ2-7, with 11 bases matching TRBD1. Germline V gene lookup returns CDR1 DFQATT and CDR2 SNEGSKA (reference sequence). The CDR3 sequence is 15 residues long. V gave up 3 bases and J gave up 4 bases; unmatched junction bases: 8. The CDR3 region is CSASDRTGGYYEQYF. CDR3 in DNA: TGCAGTGCTAGCGATCGGACAGGGGGCTATTACGAGCAGTACTTC.

On this clonotype itself: No conserved phenylalanine or tryptophan is present at the end of the CDR3, so a read error is the likely explanation. The chain carries TRBV13 and TRBJ1-2; a weak D match, TRBD1 (6 bases). This CDR3 comprises 14 residues. From germline, CDR1 is PRHDT and CDR2 FYEKMQ (reference sequence). CDR3 nucleotides: TGTGCCAGCAGCATCACCCAGGGGAACTACGGCTACACCTTG. This gives the protein CASSITQGNYGYTL.